This TCR beta chain was observed in a study of molecular identifiers for immune sequencing clone quantification. Via MiXCR, TCRdb re-called the PCR reads, giving one row per CDR3 protein. The table has roughly 320,000 distinct CDR3 sequences, about a fifth seen once; the top ten hold over 0.7%. On this clonotype itself: Antigen unknown.

CDR3 size: 15 residues. Germline V gives CDR1 SGHVS, CDR2 FNYEAQ. With V trimmed by 5 bases and J by 3 bases, 9 bases remained unmatched. Regarding the study as a whole: Identical barcode-sharing TCR molecules could lead to underestimated sizes for highly expanded clones.

The TCR sequence derives from a human donor in good health. Some libraries in this study had Jurkat cell RNA spiked in. Sequenced input: naive CD8+ T cells from blood, with Jurkat cell RNA spiked in. Stated subset: FACS-sorted CD8+CD4-CCR7+CD45RA+ naive T cells. This chain links TRBV7-6 with TRBJ2-7, with 8 bases matching TRBD1. The CDR3 protein is CASSLGQGPIYEQYF. The DNA of the CDR3 is TGTGCCAGCAGCCTAGGACAGGGACCTATCTACGAGCAGTACTTC.